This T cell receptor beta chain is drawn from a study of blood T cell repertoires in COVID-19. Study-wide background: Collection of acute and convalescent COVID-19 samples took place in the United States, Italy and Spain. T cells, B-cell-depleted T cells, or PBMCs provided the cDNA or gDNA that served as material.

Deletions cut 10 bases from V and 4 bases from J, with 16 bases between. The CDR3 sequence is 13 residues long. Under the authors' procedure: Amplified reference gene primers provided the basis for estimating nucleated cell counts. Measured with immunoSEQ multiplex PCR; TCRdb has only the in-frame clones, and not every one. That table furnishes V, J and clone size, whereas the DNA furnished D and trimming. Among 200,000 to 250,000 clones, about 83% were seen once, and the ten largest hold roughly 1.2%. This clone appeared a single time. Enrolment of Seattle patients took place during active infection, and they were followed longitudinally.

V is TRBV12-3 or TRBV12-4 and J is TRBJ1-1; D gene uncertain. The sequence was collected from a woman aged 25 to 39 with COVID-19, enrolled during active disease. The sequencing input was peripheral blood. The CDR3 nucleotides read TGTGCCACCGTTGCCGACTTAGCCACTGAAGCTTTCTTT. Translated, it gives CATVADLATEAFF.